One sample yielded the 7 T cell receptor beta chains listed below, sequenced in a study of T cell responses to AZD1222 COVID-19 vaccine (dated by TCRdb to about 2021). Libraries were prepared through the immunoSEQ multiplex PCR assay. TCRdb retrieved this table from immuneACCESS and kept in-frame rearrangements only. Not all clones are present; in checked studies, unresolved V genes account for under half, and no reason is known for the remainder. The sample table holds about 140,000 clones, of which roughly nine tenths were seen once. The ten largest account for about 7.5% of the sample. The label giving this sample's time point can be read as: about 28 days (+/-7) after the second vaccine dose. The sample's treatment or condition label, decoded: meningococcal conjugate vaccine given as trial control. The input for sequencing was peripheral blood, taken 28 days after the second dose of the MenACWY control vaccine. The source of these receptors is an adult who received the MenACWY meningococcal vaccine as a control.

This sequence joins TRBV6-5 and TRBJ1-1; D is uncertain. Germline V gene data show CDR1 as MNHEY and CDR2 as SVGAGI. V shed 2 bases and J shed 5 bases, with 18 bases lying between them. This CDR3 region has 16 residues. The CDR3 coding sequence is TGTGCCAGCAGTTACCTACGGGAAAGCCGAGAGACTGAAGCTTTCTTT. It encodes CASSYLRESRETEAFF.

In its sample, this clone was seen once. This chain joins TRBV12-3 or TRBV12-4 and TRBJ1-6; no reliable D call. Trimming shortened V by 5 bases and J by 7 bases, and 9 bases separated the two germline ends. CDR3 length equals 13 residues. The CDR3 coding sequence is TGTGCCAGCAGTCGGTGGGTGAATTCACCCCTCCACTTT. Residues: CASSRWVNSPLHF.

The V call is TRBV10-2, the J call TRBJ2-5; D remains unclear. Germline-derived CDR1 and CDR2 are WSHSY and SAAADI. The CDR3 sequence is 13 residues long. Trimming pared 5 bases from V and 3 bases from J, leaving 10 bases between. CDR3 bases: TGCGCCAGCAGTAGAGCCCAGGAAGAGACCCAGTACTTC. It translates to CASSRAQEETQYF.

In this sample, this clone turned up a few times. This rearrangement joins TRBV7-9 to TRBJ2-3; 11 nucleotides line up with TRBD2. The ends lost 5 bases at V and 2 bases at J; junction bases unmatched: 6. The germline V gene has CDR1 SEHNR and CDR2 FQNEAQ (reference sequence). The CDR3 is 16 amino acids. CDR3: CASSQLAGAPTDTQYF. CDR3 sequence (DNA): TGTGCCAGCAGCCAACTAGCGGGAGCCCCCACAGATACGCAGTATTTT.

The chain uses TRBV5-4 and TRBJ1-1; D unresolved. CDR3 length equals 15 residues. Trimming stripped 0 bases from V and 0 bases from J, with 9 bases between. Germline CDR1 and CDR2: SGHNT and YYREEE (reference sequence). As DNA, the CDR3 is TGTGCCAGCAGCTTGGGGGGAGATATGAACACTGAAGCTTTCTTT. Protein product: CASSLGGDMNTEAFF.

The chain carries TRBV6-4 and TRBJ2-1; TRBD2 might be the D (5 bases). The CDR3 runs to 13 residues. The germline V gene encodes CDR1 MRHNA and CDR2 SNTAGT. The V end lost 4 bases, the J end lost 8 bases, and 12 bases lay between the germline ends. The CDR3 loop reads CASSAGSADEQFF. The CDR3 bases are TGTGCCAGCAGTGCCGGGTCAGCGGATGAGCAGTTCTTC.

The J gene is TRBJ1-3, the V gene TRBV5-1; D is unresolved. The CDR3 covers 15 residues. V lost 0 bases, J lost 4 bases, and 11 bases lay in between. The germline CDR1 and CDR2 sequences are SGHRS and YFSETQ. The CDR3 nucleotides are TGCGCCAGCAGCTTGGTTTCGGGAACCGGAAACACCATATATTTT. Its protein product is CASSLVSGTGNTIYF. Full variable domain (missing parts from reference TRBV5-1 and TRBJ1-3): KAGVTQTPRYLIKTRGQQVTLSCSPISGHRSVSWYQQTPGQGLQFLFEYFSETQRNKGNFPGRFSGRQFSNSRSEMNVSTLELGDSALYLCASSLVSGTGNTIYFGEGSWLTVV.